The subject of this entry is one T cell receptor (beta chain). Its specificity is unknown. These data come from a study of cytomegalovirus exposure and HLA in healthy donors. The PCR was carried out with 60 Vbeta primers and 13 Jbeta primers. Profiling relied on immunoSEQ multiplex PCR, and the TCRdb table lists in-frame clones only, not all of them. Here the sample spans over 75,000 clones, approximately 9% being singletons. Findings of the study overall: In a later analysis, HLA-associated TCR beta chains were more clonally expanded than equally common others. Accurate HLA-A and HLA-B prediction from TCR beta sequences was reported for most subjects. Listed as cytomegalovirus-associated were 150 to 200 TCR beta chains. A later analysis reportedly found fewer N-insertions in an Asian-associated ancestry cluster than the approximately 660-donor mean.

This CDR3 is 16 amino acids long. Trimming removed 3 bases from V and 6 bases from J; junction bases left unmatched: 9. Germline V CDR1 and CDR2: SGHTS, YDEGEE. Material: PBMCs. This TCR was sampled from a man aged 45-60 years in good health and CMV-seropositive. V usage is TRBV5-8 and J usage is TRBJ2-1; 10 bases match TRBD2. In nucleotides, the CDR3 is TGTGCCAGCAGCTGGGGCCTAGCGGGAGCGGGCAATGAGCAGTTCTTC. This encodes CASSWGLAGAGNEQFF.